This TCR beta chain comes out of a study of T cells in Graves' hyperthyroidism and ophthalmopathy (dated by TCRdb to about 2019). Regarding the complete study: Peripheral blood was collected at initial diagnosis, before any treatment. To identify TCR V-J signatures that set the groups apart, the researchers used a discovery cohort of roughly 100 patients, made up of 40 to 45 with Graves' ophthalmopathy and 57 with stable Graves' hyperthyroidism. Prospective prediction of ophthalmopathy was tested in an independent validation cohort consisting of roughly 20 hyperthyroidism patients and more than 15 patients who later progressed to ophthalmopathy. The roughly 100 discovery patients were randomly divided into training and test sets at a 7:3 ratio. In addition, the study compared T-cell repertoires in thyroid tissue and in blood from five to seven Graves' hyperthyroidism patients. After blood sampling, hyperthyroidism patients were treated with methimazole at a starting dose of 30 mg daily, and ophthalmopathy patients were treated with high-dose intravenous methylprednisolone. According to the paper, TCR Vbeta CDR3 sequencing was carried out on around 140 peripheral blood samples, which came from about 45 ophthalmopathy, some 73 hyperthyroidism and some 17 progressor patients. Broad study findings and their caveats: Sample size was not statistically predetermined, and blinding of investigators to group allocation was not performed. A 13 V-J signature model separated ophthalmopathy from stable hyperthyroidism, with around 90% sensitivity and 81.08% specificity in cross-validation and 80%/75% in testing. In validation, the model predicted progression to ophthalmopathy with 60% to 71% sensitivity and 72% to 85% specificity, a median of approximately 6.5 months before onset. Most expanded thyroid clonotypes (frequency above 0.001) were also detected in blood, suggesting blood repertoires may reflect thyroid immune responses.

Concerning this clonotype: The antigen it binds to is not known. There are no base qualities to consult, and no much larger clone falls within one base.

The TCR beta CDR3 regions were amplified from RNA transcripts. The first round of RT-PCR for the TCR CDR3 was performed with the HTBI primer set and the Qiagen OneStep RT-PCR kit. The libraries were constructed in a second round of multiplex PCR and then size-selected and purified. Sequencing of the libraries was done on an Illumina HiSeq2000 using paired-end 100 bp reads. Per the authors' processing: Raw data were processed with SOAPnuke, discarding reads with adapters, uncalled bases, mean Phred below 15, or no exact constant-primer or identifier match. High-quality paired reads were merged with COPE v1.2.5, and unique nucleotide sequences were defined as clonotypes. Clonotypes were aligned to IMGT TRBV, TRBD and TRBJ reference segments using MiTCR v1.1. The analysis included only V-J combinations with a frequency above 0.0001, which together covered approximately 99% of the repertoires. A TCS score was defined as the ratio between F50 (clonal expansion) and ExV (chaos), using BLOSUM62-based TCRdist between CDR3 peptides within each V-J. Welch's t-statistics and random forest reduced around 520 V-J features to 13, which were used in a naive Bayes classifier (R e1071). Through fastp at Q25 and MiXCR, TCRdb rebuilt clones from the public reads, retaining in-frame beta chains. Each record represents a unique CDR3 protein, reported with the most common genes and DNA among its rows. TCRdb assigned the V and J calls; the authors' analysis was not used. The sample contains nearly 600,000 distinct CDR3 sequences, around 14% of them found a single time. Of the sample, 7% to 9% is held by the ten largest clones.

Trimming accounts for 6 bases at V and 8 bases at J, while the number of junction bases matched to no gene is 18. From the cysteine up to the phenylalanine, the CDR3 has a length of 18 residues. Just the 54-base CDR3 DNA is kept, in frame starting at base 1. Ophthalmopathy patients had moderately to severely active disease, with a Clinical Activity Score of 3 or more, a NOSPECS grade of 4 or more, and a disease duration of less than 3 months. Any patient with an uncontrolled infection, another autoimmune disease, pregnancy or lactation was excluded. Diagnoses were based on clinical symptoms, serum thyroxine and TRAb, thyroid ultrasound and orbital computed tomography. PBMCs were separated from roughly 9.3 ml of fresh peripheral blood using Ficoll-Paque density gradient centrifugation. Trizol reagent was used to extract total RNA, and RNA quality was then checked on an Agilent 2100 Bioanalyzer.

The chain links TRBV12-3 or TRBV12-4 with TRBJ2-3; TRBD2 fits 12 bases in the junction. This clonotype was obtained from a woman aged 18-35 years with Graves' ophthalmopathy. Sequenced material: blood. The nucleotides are TGTGCCAGCAGGAAGGCCGTGGGACTAGCGGGCGCACATGGTACGCAGTATTTT. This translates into CASRKAVGLAGAHGTQYF.